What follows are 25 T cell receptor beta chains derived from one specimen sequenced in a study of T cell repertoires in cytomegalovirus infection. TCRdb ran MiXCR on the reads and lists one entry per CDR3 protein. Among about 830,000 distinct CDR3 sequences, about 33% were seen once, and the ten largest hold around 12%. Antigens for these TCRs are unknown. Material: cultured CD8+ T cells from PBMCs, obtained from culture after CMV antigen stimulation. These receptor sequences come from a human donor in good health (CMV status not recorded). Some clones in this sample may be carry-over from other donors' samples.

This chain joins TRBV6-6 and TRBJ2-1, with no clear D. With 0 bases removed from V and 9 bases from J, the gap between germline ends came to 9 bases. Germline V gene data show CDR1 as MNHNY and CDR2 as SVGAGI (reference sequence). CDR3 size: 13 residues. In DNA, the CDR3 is TGTGCCAGCAGTTACTCGCAGATAGGTGAGCAGTTCTTC. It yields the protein CASSYSQIGEQFF.

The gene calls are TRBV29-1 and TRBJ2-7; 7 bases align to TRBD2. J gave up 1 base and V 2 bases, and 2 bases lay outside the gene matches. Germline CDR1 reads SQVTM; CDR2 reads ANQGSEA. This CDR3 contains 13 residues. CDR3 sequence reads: CSVERGDSYEQYF. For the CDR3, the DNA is TGCAGCGTTGAACGGGGGGATTCCTACGAGCAGTACTTC.

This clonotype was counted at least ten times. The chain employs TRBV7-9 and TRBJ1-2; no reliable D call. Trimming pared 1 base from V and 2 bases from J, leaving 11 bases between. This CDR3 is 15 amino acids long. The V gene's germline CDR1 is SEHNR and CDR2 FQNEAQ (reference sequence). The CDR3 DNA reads TGTGCCAGCAGCTTAGGCAAGGGCGGCAACTATGGCTACACCTTC. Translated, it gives CASSLGKGGNYGYTF. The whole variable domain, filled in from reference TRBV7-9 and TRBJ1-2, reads DTGVSQNPRHKITKRGQNVTFRCDPISEHNRLYWYRQTLGQGPEFLTYFQNEAQLEKSRLLSDRFSAERPKGSFSTLEIQRTEQGDSAMYLCASSLGKGGNYGYTFGSGTRLTVV.

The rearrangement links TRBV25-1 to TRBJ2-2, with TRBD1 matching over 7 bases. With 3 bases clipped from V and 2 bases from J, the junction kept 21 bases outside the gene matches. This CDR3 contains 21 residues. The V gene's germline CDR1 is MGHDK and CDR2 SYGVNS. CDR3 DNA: TGTGCCAGCAGTGACCCCGAGGGGGCAGACAATGCGGACAGAAACACCGGGGAGCTGTTTTTT. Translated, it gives CASSDPEGADNADRNTGELFF.

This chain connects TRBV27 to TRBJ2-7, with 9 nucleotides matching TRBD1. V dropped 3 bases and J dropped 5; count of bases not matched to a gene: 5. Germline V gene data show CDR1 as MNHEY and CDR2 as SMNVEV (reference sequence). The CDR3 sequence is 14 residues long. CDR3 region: CASSFGTGLNEQYF. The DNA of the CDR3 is TGTGCCAGCAGTTTCGGGACAGGGCTTAACGAGCAGTACTTC.

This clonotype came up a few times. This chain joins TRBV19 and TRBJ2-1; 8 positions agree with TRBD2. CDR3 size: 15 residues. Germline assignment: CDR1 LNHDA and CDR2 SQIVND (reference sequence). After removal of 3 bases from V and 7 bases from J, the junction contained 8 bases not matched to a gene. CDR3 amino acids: CASSIAGGPFNEQFF. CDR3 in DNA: TGTGCCAGTAGTATCGCGGGGGGCCCATTTAATGAGCAGTTCTTC.

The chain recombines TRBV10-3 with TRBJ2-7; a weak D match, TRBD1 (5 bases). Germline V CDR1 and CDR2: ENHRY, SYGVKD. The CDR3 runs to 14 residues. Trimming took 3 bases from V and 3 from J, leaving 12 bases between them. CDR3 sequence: CAISDRQYGYEQYV. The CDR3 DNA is TGTGCCATCAGTGACCGACAGTACGGCTACGAGCAGTACGTC.

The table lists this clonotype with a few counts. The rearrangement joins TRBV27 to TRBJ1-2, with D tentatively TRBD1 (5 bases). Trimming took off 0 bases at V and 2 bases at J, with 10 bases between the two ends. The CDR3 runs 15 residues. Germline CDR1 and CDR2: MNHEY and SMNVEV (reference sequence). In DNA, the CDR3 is TGTGCCAGCAGTTTATCCGGGACGGTGAACTATGGCTACACCTTC. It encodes CASSLSGTVNYGYTF.

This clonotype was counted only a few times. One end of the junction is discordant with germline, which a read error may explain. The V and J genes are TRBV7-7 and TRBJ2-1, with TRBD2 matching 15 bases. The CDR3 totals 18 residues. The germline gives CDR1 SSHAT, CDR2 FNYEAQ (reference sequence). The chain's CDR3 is CASSPGLAGGKDYNEQFF. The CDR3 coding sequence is TGTGCTAGCAGCCCGGGACTAGCGGGGGGAAAAGACTACAATGAGCAGTTCTTC. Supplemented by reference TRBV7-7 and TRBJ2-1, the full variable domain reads GAGVSQSPRYKVTKRGQDVTLRCDPISSHATLYWYQQALGQGPEFLTYFNYEAQPDKSGLPSDRFSAERPEGSISTLTIQRTEQRDSAMYRCASSPGLAGGKDYNEQFFGPGTRLTVL.

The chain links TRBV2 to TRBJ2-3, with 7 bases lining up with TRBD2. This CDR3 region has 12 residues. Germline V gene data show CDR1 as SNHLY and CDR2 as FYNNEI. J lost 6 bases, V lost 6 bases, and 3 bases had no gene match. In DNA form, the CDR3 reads TGTGCCAGCAGGGGGGGGGTCGATACGCAGTATTTT. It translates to CASRGGVDTQYF.

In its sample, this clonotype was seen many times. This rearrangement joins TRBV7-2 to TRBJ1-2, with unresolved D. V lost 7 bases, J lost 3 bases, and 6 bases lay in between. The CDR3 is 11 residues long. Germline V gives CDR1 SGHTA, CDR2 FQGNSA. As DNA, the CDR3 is TGTGCCAGCACCCTCGACTATGGCTACACCTTC. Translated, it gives CASTLDYGYTF.

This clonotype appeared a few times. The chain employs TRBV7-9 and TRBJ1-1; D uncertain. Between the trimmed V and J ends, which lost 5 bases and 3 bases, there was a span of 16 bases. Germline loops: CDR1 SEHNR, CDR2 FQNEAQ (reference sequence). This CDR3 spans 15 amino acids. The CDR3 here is CASSRPPDAYTEAFF. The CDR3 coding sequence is TGTGCCAGCAGCCGACCCCCAGACGCCTACACTGAAGCTTTCTTT.

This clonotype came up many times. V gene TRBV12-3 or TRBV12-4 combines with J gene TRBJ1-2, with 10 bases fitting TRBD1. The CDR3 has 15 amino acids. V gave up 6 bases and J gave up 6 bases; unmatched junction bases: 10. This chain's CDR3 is CASSPSTGGVNGYTF. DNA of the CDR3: TGTGCCAGCAGCCCCTCGACAGGGGGCGTTAATGGCTACACCTTC.

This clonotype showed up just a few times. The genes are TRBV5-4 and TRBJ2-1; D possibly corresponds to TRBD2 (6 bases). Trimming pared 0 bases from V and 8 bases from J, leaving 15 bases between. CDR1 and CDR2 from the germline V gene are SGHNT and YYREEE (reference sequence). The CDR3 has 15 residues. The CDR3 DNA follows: TGTGCCAGCAGCTTGGGAATCGGGAGTAACCATGAGCAGTTCTTC. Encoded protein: CASSLGIGSNHEQFF.

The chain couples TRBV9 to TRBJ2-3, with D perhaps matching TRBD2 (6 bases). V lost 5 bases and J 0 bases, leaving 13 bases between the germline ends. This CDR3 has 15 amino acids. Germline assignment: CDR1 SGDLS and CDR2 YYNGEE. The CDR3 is CASRAGLSSTDTQYF. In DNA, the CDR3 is TGTGCCAGCAGGGCGGGACTCTCAAGCACAGATACGCAGTATTTT.

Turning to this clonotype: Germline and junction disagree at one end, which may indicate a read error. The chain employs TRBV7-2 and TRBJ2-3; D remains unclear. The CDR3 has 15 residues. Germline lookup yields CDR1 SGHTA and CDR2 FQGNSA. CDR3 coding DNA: TGTGCCAGCAGCTTAGGTACAACCAGCATAGATACGCAGTATTTT. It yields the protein CASSLGTTSIDTQYF.

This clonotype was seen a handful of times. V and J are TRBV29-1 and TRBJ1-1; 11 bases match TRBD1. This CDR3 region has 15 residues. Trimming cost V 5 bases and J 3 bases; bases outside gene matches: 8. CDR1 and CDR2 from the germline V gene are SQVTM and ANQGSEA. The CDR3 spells CSVNGQGAGYTEAFF. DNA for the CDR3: TGCAGCGTTAATGGACAGGGGGCGGGTTACACTGAAGCTTTCTTT.

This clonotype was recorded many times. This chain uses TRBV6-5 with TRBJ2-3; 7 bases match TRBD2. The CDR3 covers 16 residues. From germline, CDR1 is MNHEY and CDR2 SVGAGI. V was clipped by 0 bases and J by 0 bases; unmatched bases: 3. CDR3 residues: CASSYSGRGSTDTQYF. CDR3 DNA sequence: TGTGCCAGCAGTTACTCGGGGCGGGGGAGCACAGATACGCAGTATTTT.

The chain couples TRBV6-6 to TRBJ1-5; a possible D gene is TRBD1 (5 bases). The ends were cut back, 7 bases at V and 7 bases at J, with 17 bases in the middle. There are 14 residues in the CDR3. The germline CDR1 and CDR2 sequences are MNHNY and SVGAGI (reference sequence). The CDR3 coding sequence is TGTGCCAGCACCCCGAGCGGGGGGATCCAGCCCCAGCATTTT. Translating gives CASTPSGGIQPQHF.

CDR3 in DNA: TGTGCCAGCGGCCCGGGACTAGCGGCCTCCTACGAGCAGTACGTC. It specifies CASGPGLAASYEQYV. The chain uses TRBV27 and TRBJ2-7; 11 nucleotides agree with TRBD2. Germline CDR1 and CDR2: MNHEY and SMNVEV (reference sequence). V shed 8 bases, J shed 0 bases, and the junction held 6 bases outside the gene matches. The CDR3 consists of 15 residues.

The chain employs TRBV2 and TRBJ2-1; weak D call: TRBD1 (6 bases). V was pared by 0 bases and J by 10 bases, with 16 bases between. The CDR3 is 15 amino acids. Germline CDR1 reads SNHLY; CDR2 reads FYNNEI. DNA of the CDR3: TGTGCCAGCAGTGAAGCGCCGGCGGCTGGGACAGAGCAGTTCTTC. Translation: CASSEAPAAGTEQFF.

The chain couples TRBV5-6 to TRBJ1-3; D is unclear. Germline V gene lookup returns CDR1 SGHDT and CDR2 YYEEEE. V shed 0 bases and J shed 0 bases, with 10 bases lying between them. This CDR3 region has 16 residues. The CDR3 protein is CASSLDPGISGNTIYF. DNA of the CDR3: TGTGCCAGCAGCTTGGACCCAGGAATCTCTGGAAACACCATATATTTT.

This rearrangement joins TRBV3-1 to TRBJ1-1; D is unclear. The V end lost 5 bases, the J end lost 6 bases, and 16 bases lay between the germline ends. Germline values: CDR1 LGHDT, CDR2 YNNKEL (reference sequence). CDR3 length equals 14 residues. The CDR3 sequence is CASSVENMMPEAFF. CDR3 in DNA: TGTGCCAGCAGCGTAGAGAACATGATGCCTGAAGCTTTCTTT.

The CDR3 bases are TGTGCCAGCAGCGTAGGGAGCGGGTGGGGCACCGGGGAGCTGTTTTTT. Its translation is CASSVGSGWGTGELFF. This rearrangement joins TRBV9 to TRBJ2-2; a possible D gene is TRBD2 (6 bases). CDR3 size: 16 residues. Germline V lookup: CDR1 SGDLS, CDR2 YYNGEE. V dropped 0 bases and J dropped 4 bases, with 13 bases sitting between them.

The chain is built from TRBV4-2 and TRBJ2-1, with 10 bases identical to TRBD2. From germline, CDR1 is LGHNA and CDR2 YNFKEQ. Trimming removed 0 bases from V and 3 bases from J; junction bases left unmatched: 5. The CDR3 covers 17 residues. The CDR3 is CASSQDRAGGLYNEQFF. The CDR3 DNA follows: TGTGCCAGCAGCCAAGATCGAGCGGGGGGGCTCTACAATGAGCAGTTCTTC.